A single sample gave rise to the 24 T cell receptor beta chains below, sequenced in a study of early T cells in non-severe SARS-CoV-2 infection. TCRdb processed the 5' RACE reads anew with MiXCR; each CDR3 protein has one entry. The profile shows tens of thousands of distinct CDR3 sequences, roughly 5.7% of them singletons. Sequencing was carried out using whole blood. These receptors all stem from an adult who was a healthcare worker with PCR-confirmed SARS-CoV-2 infection or an uninfected control (not recorded which).

Only a few counts were recorded for this clonotype. The V call is TRBV18, the J call TRBJ1-1; D remains ambiguous. V lost 1 base to trimming and J lost 6 bases, with 6 bases between them. The CDR3 is made up of 12 amino acids. Germline V CDR1 and CDR2: KGHSH, LQKENI. The CDR3 protein is CASSPLSPEAFF. CDR3 nucleotide sequence: TGTGCCAGCTCACCACTATCCCCTGAAGCTTTCTTT.

This clonotype showed up many times. The chain couples TRBV6-6 to TRBJ1-6; 8 bases are a match to TRBD1. Germline loops: CDR1 MNHNY, CDR2 SVGAGI (reference sequence). V lost 2 bases to trimming and J lost 12 bases; unmatched junction nucleotides: 6. This CDR3 comprises 14 residues. CDR3 coding DNA: TGTGCCAGCAGTTACGGGACAGGACTGGGACCCCTCCACTTT. Protein product: CASSYGTGLGPLHF.

This clonotype was seen only a few times. The J gene is TRBJ2-7, the V gene TRBV19, with a possible D match to TRBD2 (5 bases). The length of the CDR3 is 15 residues. Per germline, CDR1 LNHDA and CDR2 SQIVND (reference sequence). Trimming cost V 1 base and J 7 bases, with 17 bases left between them. DNA for the CDR3: TGTGCCAGTAGTATAGGGGCTGGCCTCCCGGGGGAGCAGTACTTC. Protein sequence: CASSIGAGLPGEQYF.

This clonotype was found many times. The chain combines TRBV5-1 with TRBJ1-6, with D unclear. Germline CDR1 and CDR2: SGHRS and YFSETQ. Trimming took 1 base from V and 5 from J, leaving 13 bases between them. CDR3 length: 16 amino acids. The CDR3 reads CASSLFMSGDNSPLHF. DNA of the CDR3: TGCGCCAGCAGCTTGTTCATGAGTGGGGATAATTCACCCCTCCACTTT.

This clonotype has at least ten counts. This rearrangement joins TRBV20-1 to TRBJ1-5; 7 positions agree with TRBD1. The CDR3 runs to 16 residues. V was clipped by 0 bases and J by 4 bases; unmatched bases: 9. Looked up from germline, CDR1 is DFQATT and CDR2 is SNEGSKA (reference sequence). The CDR3 is CSARDQNRGGNQPQHF. CDR3 DNA: TGCAGTGCTAGAGACCAAAACAGGGGTGGGAATCAGCCCCAGCATTTT.

This chain joins TRBV27 and TRBJ1-1; D ambiguous. The CDR3 totals 13 residues. V dropped 1 base and J dropped 1 base, with 4 bases sitting between them. Germline CDR1 and CDR2: MNHEY and SMNVEV (reference sequence). The CDR3 reads CASSLWPNTEAFF. The CDR3 bases are TGTGCCAGCAGTTTATGGCCGAACACTGAAGCTTTCTTT.

This clonotype has ten or more counts. This sequence joins TRBV10-1 and TRBJ1-1, with D uncertain. The germline V and J ends were trimmed by 5 bases and 7 bases, with 14 bases remaining between them. Germline-derived CDR1 and CDR2 are WNHNN and SYGVQD (reference sequence). CDR3 length: 13 residues. CDR3 nucleotides: TGCGCCAGCAGTCCTTCGACTGGGATTGAAGCTTTCTTT. Residues: CASSPSTGIEAFF.

The table lists this clonotype with many counts. This chain uses TRBV11-2 with TRBJ2-7, with TRBD1 matching over 8 bases. Per germline, CDR1 SGHAT and CDR2 FQNNGV. Trimming cost V 0 bases and J 0 bases; bases outside gene matches: 4. The CDR3 consists of 16 residues. Here the CDR3 reads CASSLDSGQVSYEQYF. The CDR3 DNA reads TGTGCCAGCAGCTTAGATTCGGGACAGGTCTCCTACGAGCAGTACTTC.

Of note for this clonotype: A much larger clone is a single base away; this may be a read error. The chain uses TRBV19 and TRBJ2-7; 7 nucleotides align to TRBD2. The CDR3 contains 13 residues. Germline-derived CDR1 and CDR2 are LNHDA and SQIVND (reference sequence). With 9 bases clipped from V and 0 bases from J, the junction kept 5 bases outside the gene matches. In DNA, the CDR3 is TGTGCCAGCGCGGCTAGCGGCTCCTACGAGCAGTACTTC. Amino acid sequence: CASAASGSYEQYF.

The table lists this clonotype with many counts. The chain recombines TRBV7-9 with TRBJ2-3, with 14 nucleotides matching TRBD2. V shed 5 bases and J 3 bases; nucleotides not matched to a gene: 13. The CDR3 has 19 amino acids. Germline loops: CDR1 SEHNR, CDR2 FQNEAQ (reference sequence). The CDR3 here is CASSPRSGTSGSWTDTQYF. CDR3 sequence (DNA): TGTGCCAGCAGCCCCCGATCCGGGACTAGCGGGAGTTGGACAGATACGCAGTATTTT.

This clonotype was counted between two and nine times. The chain combines TRBV20-1 with TRBJ2-5, with 8 bases that match TRBD1. The germline V gene has CDR1 DFQATT and CDR2 SNEGSKA (reference sequence). The ends lost 0 bases at V and 5 bases at J; junction bases unmatched: 11. CDR3 size: 16 residues. CDR3 amino acids: CSARDGDRSWRETQYF. DNA for the CDR3: TGCAGTGCTAGAGATGGGGACAGGAGTTGGAGGGAGACCCAGTACTTC.

This clonotype was picked up many times. The CDR3, as DNA: TGCAGTGCAGAACAGGGTGAAGGACAACCCCAGCATTTT. It is translated as CSAEQGEGQPQHF. This chain uses TRBV20-1 with TRBJ1-5; possible D gene TRBD1, 6 bases. Germline CDR1 reads DFQATT; CDR2 reads SNEGSKA (reference sequence). V was cut by 6 bases and J by 10 bases, with 19 bases left in between. This CDR3 spans 13 amino acids.

This clonotype was counted many times. The rearrangement links TRBV30 to TRBJ1-5; D is unclear. Deletions cut 2 bases from V and 1 base from J, with 15 bases between. The CDR3 runs to 16 residues. Germline V lookup: CDR1 GTSNPN, CDR2 SVGIG (reference sequence). The CDR3, as DNA: TGTGCCTGGAGTCTAGGTCAGGCCGGGAGCAATCAGCCCCAGCATTTT. Translation gives CAWSLGQAGSNQPQHF.

The sample holds many counts of this clonotype. The chain has TRBV4-2 and TRBJ2-1; 12 bases line up with TRBD2. V was pared by 4 bases and J by 3 bases, with 10 bases of the junction left unmatched. This CDR3 spans 18 amino acids. The germline gives CDR1 LGHNA, CDR2 YNFKEQ. In nucleotides, the CDR3 is TGTGCCAGCAGCCCCAAGACTAGCGGGAGATCAATCTACAATGAGCAGTTCTTC. Amino acids: CASSPKTSGRSIYNEQFF.

This clonotype was detected ten times or more. The V gene is TRBV6-1, the J gene TRBJ1-2; D gene uncertain. The germline CDR1 and CDR2 sequences are MNHNS and SASEGT. Trimming removed 6 bases at V and 8 bases at J, with 22 bases between. The CDR3 is 15 residues long. CDR3 DNA sequence: TGTGCCAGCAGAGCCCAGGATCAGGCCGTCTTGGGCTACACCTTC. Protein sequence: CASRAQDQAVLGYTF.

This clonotype was counted many times. This chain joins TRBV9 and TRBJ2-3, with D unresolved. Trimming took off 0 bases at V and 3 bases at J, with 14 bases between the two ends. The CDR3 has 16 residues. CDR1 and CDR2 from the germline V gene are SGDLS and YYNGEE. The CDR3 loop reads CASSVDSWVWTDTQYF. The CDR3, as DNA: TGTGCCAGCAGCGTAGATTCGTGGGTTTGGACAGATACGCAGTATTTT.

This clonotype has a count of ten or more. One end of the junction fails to match germline, which may point to a read error. J is TRBJ1-1 and V is TRBV12-3 or TRBV12-4; no clear D. CDR3 length: 13 amino acids. CDR3 DNA sequence: TGTGCCAGCAGGCTTACAGTGAACAATGAAGCTTTCTTT. Its translation is CASRLTVNNEAFF.

This clonotype was recorded many times. This chain joins TRBV7-3 and TRBJ2-3; D call uncertain. The V end lost 2 bases, the J end lost 4 bases, and 10 bases lay between the germline ends. Germline values: CDR1 SGHTA, CDR2 FQGTGA. This CDR3 contains 14 residues. The CDR3 nucleotides read TGTGCCAGCAGCTTACAACAGTACTCAGATACGCAGTATTTT. Protein product: CASSLQQYSDTQYF.

Ten or more counts support this clonotype. V gene TRBV9 combines with J gene TRBJ2-1; weak D call: TRBD2 (6 bases). Trimming took off 4 bases at V and 7 bases at J, with 12 bases between the two ends. CDR1 and CDR2 from the germline V gene are SGDLS and YYNGEE. CDR3 length equals 13 residues. The CDR3 DNA sequence: TGTGCCAGCAGCCCGTCGACTAGTAATGAGCAGTTCTTC. Translation: CASSPSTSNEQFF.

J is TRBJ2-7 and V is TRBV4-3; D is unclear. Germline values: CDR1 LGHNA, CDR2 YSLEER. The CDR3 is 16 residues long. Deletions cut 4 bases from V and 0 bases from J, with 16 bases between. The CDR3 DNA reads as TGCGCCAGCAGCCGAGGCCTCGGAGATTCCTCCTACGAGCAGTACTTC. Its protein product is CASSRGLGDSSYEQYF.

This clonotype was picked up many times. The chain employs TRBV4-2 and TRBJ2-7; D remains ambiguous. Germline loops: CDR1 LGHNA, CDR2 YNFKEQ. With 2 bases removed from V and 0 bases from J, the gap between germline ends came to 11 bases. The CDR3 has 15 residues. The CDR3 spells CASSQHRANSYEQYF. Here the CDR3 DNA reads TGTGCCAGCAGCCAACATAGGGCTAACTCCTACGAGCAGTACTTC.

This clonotype showed up many times. This chain joins TRBV18 and TRBJ2-1; the match to TRBD1 covers 8 bases. The CDR3 has 15 residues. J was trimmed by 7 bases and V by 6 bases; bases with no gene match: 11. Germline V gene sequence: CDR1 KGHSH, CDR2 LQKENI. Here the CDR3 reads CASSRGQGSENEQFF. Here the CDR3 DNA reads TGTGCCAGCTCCCGAGGACAGGGTTCAGAGAATGAGCAGTTCTTC.

This clonotype was observed at least ten times. V gene TRBV11-2 combines with J gene TRBJ2-7, with TRBD1 matching 11 bases. This CDR3 is built from 14 residues. Trimming at V came to 5 bases and at J to 3 bases, leaving 3 bases not matched to a gene. CDR1 SGHAT and CDR2 FQNNGV come from the germline V gene. In DNA form, the CDR3 reads TGTGCCAGCAGCCACGGGACAGGGGGCTACGAGCAGTACTTC. Translation: CASSHGTGGYEQYF.

This clonotype has just a few counts. This sequence joins TRBV5-1 and TRBJ2-3; TRBD1 agrees at 8 bases. CDR3 length: 18 residues. Unmatched junction bases numbered 14, after V lost 2 bases and J lost 3 bases. The germline gives CDR1 SGHRS, CDR2 YFSETQ. As DNA, the CDR3 is TGCGCCAGCAGCTTCGGAACCCAGGGGGCTCTCGAAACAGATACGCAGTATTTT. Translation: CASSFGTQGALETDTQYF. The full variable domain, with the rest looked up from reference TRBV5-1 and TRBJ2-3, is KAGVTQTPRYLIKTRGQQVTLSCSPISGHRSVSWYQQTPGQGLQFLFEYFSETQRNKGNFPGRFSGRQFSNSRSEMNVSTLELGDSALYLCASSFGTQGALETDTQYFGPGTRLTVL.